Below are 21 T cell receptor beta chains sequenced from a single sample in a study of T cell repertoires in cytomegalovirus infection. TCRdb itself ran the reads through MiXCR, one entry per CDR3 protein. Of roughly 800,000 distinct CDR3 sequences listed, approximately 32% were seen once; the top ten hold roughly 13%. Their cognate antigens are unknown. The sample was cultured CD8+ T cells from PBMCs, taken from culture after CMV antigen stimulation. The receptors derive from a human donor in good health (CMV status not recorded). Some clones in this sample may be carry-over from other donors' samples.

The chain uses TRBV7-9 and TRBJ2-7; D call uncertain. CDR1 is SEHNR, CDR2 FQNEAQ, per germline (reference sequence). The germline V and J ends were trimmed by 10 bases and 1 base, with 11 bases remaining between them. The CDR3 is made up of 12 amino acids. The CDR3 DNA reads TGTGCCACCCGGACGGAATCCTACGAGCAGTACTTC. This sequence encodes CATRTESYEQYF.

The count of this clonotype is one. V gene TRBV4-1 combines with J gene TRBJ2-2, with D possibly being TRBD1 or TRBD2 (6 bases each). Germline-derived CDR1 and CDR2 are MGHRA and YSYEKL. The CDR3 totals 14 residues. Trimming removed 1 base at V and 8 bases at J, with 11 bases between. The CDR3 DNA is TGCGCCAGCAGCCAAGTGGGGGGCTGGGGGGAGCTGTTTTTT. Amino acids: CASSQVGGWGELFF.

This clonotype was observed a handful of times. The chain has TRBV28 and TRBJ2-7; 7 nucleotides line up with TRBD1. The trim removed 4 bases at V and 0 bases at J, leaving 15 bases unmatched. Germline V gene data show CDR1 as MDHEN and CDR2 as SYDVKM. The CDR3 is 18 amino acids. The CDR3 DNA reads TGTGCCAGCAGTTCCGACAGGGCCCGGGGATCGAGCTCCTACGAGCAGTACTTC. Translation gives CASSSDRARGSSSYEQYF.

The sample holds a few counts of this clonotype. The chain carries TRBV9 and TRBJ2-1; D unresolved. Trimming pared 3 bases from V and 1 base from J, leaving 8 bases between. The germline V gene encodes CDR1 SGDLS and CDR2 YYNGEE. The CDR3 spans 14 residues. The CDR3 DNA is TGTGCCAGCAGCGGAGACTCTTCCTACAATGAGCAGTTCTTC. It codes for CASSGDSSYNEQFF.

This clonotype has a handful of counts. This rearrangement joins TRBV7-9 to TRBJ2-6; D gene uncertain. Germline V gene sequence: CDR1 SEHNR, CDR2 FQNEAQ (reference sequence). The CDR3 spans 12 residues. V was trimmed by 8 bases and J by 2 bases, leaving 4 bases between them. CDR3 sequence reads: CASGTGANVLTF. Written as DNA, the CDR3 is TGTGCCAGCGGTACTGGGGCCAACGTCCTGACTTTC.

The chain has TRBV12-3 or TRBV12-4 and TRBJ2-2, with 8 bases aligning to TRBD2. The CDR3 spans 16 residues. Unmatched junction bases numbered 11, after V lost 5 bases and J lost 6 bases. The CDR3 is CASSPPTSALSGELFF. Here the CDR3 DNA reads TGTGCCAGCAGTCCCCCGACTAGCGCTCTATCCGGGGAGCTGTTTTTT.

This clonotype appeared a few times. The CDR3 reads CASSSGTGKRGNTEAFF. CDR3 DNA sequence: TGTGCCAGCAGTTCCGGGACAGGGAAGAGGGGGAACACTGAAGCTTTCTTT. The chain uses TRBV3-1 and TRBJ1-1; 9 bases agree with TRBD1. CDR1 is LGHDT and CDR2 is YNNKEL in the germline V gene (reference sequence). V gave up 6 bases and J gave up 1 base; unmatched junction bases: 12. The CDR3 totals 17 residues.

The chain is built from TRBV27 and TRBJ2-1; D might be TRBD2 (7 bases). The CDR3 covers 16 residues. Germline assignment: CDR1 MNHEY and CDR2 SMNVEV (reference sequence). Trimming shortened V by 0 bases and J by 8 bases, and 17 bases separated the two germline ends. The CDR3 bases are TGTGCCAGCAGTTTATCGGGCGGGGGCCCCCCCCATGAGCAGTTCTTC. Protein: CASSLSGGGPPHEQFF.

This clonotype appeared once. The CDR3: CASSYPLPGVGETQYF. CDR3 DNA: TGTGCCAGCAGTTACCCCCTTCCGGGGGTAGGAGAGACCCAGTACTTC. The chain carries TRBV6-5 and TRBJ2-5; a weak D match, TRBD2 (6 bases). The V end was cut by 2 bases, the J end by 4 bases, with 17 bases between. This CDR3 has 16 residues. Per the germline V gene, CDR1 is MNHEY and CDR2 is SVGAGI.

The chain couples TRBV11-3 to TRBJ1-1; tentative D call: TRBD1 (5 bases). From germline, CDR1 is SGHNT and CDR2 YENEEA. Trimming stripped 1 base from V and 7 bases from J, with 13 bases between. This CDR3 is 14 amino acids long. CDR3 in DNA: TGTGCCAGCAGCTTAGTTCTCAGGGCCTATGAAGCTTTCTTT. This encodes CASSLVLRAYEAFF.

In regard to this clonotype: The junction departs from germline at one end; a sequencing error may be responsible. The chain uses TRBV12-5 and TRBJ1-6; possibly TRBD1 for D (5 bases). The CDR3 extends over 15 amino acids. Germline CDR1 and CDR2: LGHNT and FRNRAP. Written as DNA, the CDR3 is TGTGCTAGTGGTCCCATGGGGGTAACGGTTTCACCCCCCCACTTT. Its translation is CASGPMGVTVSPPHF.

This clonotype was counted a few times. This sequence joins TRBV27 and TRBJ2-6; no clear D. The CDR3 runs 15 residues. V was pared by 5 bases and J by 1 base, with 9 bases between. CDR1 is MNHEY and CDR2 is SMNVEV in the germline V gene (reference sequence). For the CDR3, the DNA is TGTGCCAGCAGTACACGGGCTTCTGGGGCCAACGTCCTGACTTTC. Translated, it gives CASSTRASGANVLTF.

The chain carries TRBV6-1 and TRBJ1-6; D not resolved. The CDR3 length is 18 residues. Per germline, CDR1 MNHNS and CDR2 SASEGT. The V end was cut by 6 bases, the J end by 0 bases, with 18 bases between. The CDR3, as DNA: TGTGCCAGCAGCCATTCCCGACCCACGAGCTCCTATAATTCACCCCTCCACTTT. Amino acid sequence: CASSHSRPTSSYNSPLHF.

CDR3: CAIGSGWEQYF. DNA for the CDR3: TGTGCCATAGGAAGCGGCTGGGAGCAGTACTTC. The chain combines TRBV25-1 with TRBJ2-7; D possibly corresponds to TRBD2 (5 bases). The germline V gene has CDR1 MGHDK and CDR2 SYGVNS. CDR3 size: 11 residues. The V end was cut by 10 bases, the J end by 7 bases, with 14 bases between.

As to this clonotype: A clone one base away is much larger, so this may be a read error. The chain recombines TRBV7-8 with TRBJ2-3; D may be TRBD2 (5 bases). The germline V and J ends were trimmed by 3 bases and 0 bases, with 10 bases remaining between them. The CDR3 contains 15 residues. Germline CDR1 and CDR2: SGHVS and FQNEAQ. This CDR3 is CASSFSWTSTDTQYF. CDR3 nucleotides: TGTGCCAGCAGCTTCTCGTGGACTAGCACAGATACGCAGTATTTT.

The genes are TRBV27 and TRBJ2-7; D gene uncertain. CDR1 is MNHEY and CDR2 is SMNVEV in the germline V gene (reference sequence). This CDR3 contains 11 residues. Trimming took off 8 bases at V and 5 bases at J, with 10 bases between the two ends. This CDR3 reads CASATNHEQYF. The CDR3, as DNA: TGTGCCAGCGCCACGAACCACGAGCAGTACTTC.

This clonotype was seen a handful of times. The chain is built from TRBV28 and TRBJ1-4; no definite D call. This CDR3 has 12 residues. Trimming took off 4 bases at V and 7 bases at J, with 7 bases between the two ends. The germline gives CDR1 MDHEN, CDR2 SYDVKM. CDR3 sequence reads: CASSSLSEKLFF. CDR3 coding DNA: TGTGCCAGCAGTTCCTTATCTGAAAAACTGTTTTTT.

This rearrangement joins TRBV7-8 to TRBJ2-2; D is uncertain. V was cut by 1 base and J by 5 bases, with 17 bases left in between. This CDR3 region has 17 residues. Germline V CDR1 and CDR2: SGHVS, FQNEAQ. In nucleotides, the CDR3 is TGTGCCAGCAGCTTAGTTGATCACGACTCCCCAACCGGGGAGCTGTTTTTT. Protein: CASSLVDHDSPTGELFF. Full variable domain (outside the CDR3, taken from reference TRBV7-8 and TRBJ2-2): GAGVSQSPRYKVAKRGQDVALRCDPISGHVSLFWYQQALGQGPEFLTYFQNEAQLDKSGLPSDRFFAERPEGSVSTLKIQRTQQEDSAVYLCASSLVDHDSPTGELFFGEGSRLTVL.

This chain uses TRBV10-3 with TRBJ1-2, with 7 bases lining up with TRBD1. J was trimmed by 8 bases and V by 7 bases; bases with no gene match: 7. The CDR3 totals 12 residues. Germline lookup yields CDR1 ENHRY and CDR2 SYGVKD. DNA of the CDR3: TGTGCCATCATAGAGGGGGCGCGCGGCTACACCTTC. Translation gives CAIIEGARGYTF.

The V and J genes are TRBV12-3 or TRBV12-4 and TRBJ2-1; 10 nucleotides match TRBD1. The V gene end was trimmed by 5 bases and the J gene end by 5 bases; junction bases not matched to a gene: 9. CDR3 length equals 16 residues. The CDR3 nucleotides are TGTGCCAGCAGTACCCGGGACAGGGGAGTGGACAATGAGCAGTTCTTC. Its translation is CASSTRDRGVDNEQFF.

This chain connects TRBV7-8 to TRBJ1-3; 10 bases align to TRBD1. Trimming at V came to 2 bases and at J to 4 bases, leaving 11 bases not matched to a gene. The germline gives CDR1 SGHVS, CDR2 FQNEAQ. This CDR3 region has 18 residues. This CDR3 is CASSLYTLGTGEGNTIYF. The CDR3 coding sequence is TGTGCCAGCAGCTTATATACCCTCGGGACAGGGGAGGGAAACACCATATATTTT.